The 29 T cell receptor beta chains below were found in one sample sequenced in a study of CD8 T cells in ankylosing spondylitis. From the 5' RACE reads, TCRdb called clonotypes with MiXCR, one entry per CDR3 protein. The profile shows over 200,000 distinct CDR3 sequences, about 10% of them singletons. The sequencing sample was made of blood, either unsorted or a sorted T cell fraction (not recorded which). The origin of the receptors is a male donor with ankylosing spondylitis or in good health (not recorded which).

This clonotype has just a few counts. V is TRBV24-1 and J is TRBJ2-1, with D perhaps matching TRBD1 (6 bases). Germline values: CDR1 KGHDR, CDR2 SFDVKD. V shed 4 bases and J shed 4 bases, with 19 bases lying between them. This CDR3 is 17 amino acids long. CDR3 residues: CATSDPSTGQLYNEQFF. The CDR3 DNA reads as TGTGCCACCAGTGACCCTTCAACAGGGCAATTATACAATGAGCAGTTCTTC.

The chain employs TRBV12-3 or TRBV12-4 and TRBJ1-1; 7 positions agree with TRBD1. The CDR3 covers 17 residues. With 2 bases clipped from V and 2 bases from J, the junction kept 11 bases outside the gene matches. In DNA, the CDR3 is TGTGCCAGCAGTTTAAGGGGGCGAGGGATTGGTAACACTGAAGCTTTCTTT. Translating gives CASSLRGRGIGNTEAFF.

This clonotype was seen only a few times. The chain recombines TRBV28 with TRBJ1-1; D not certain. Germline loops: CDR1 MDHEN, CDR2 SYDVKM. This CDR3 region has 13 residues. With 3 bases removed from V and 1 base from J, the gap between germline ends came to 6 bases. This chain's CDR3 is CASSLVRNTEAFF. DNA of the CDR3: TGTGCCAGCAGTTTGGTAAGGAACACTGAAGCTTTCTTT.

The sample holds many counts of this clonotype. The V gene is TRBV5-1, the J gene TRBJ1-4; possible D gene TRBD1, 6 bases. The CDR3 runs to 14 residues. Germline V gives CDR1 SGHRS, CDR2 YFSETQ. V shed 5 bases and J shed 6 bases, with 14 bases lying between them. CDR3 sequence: CASSLPRQDEKLFF. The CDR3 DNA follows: TGCGCCAGCAGTCTCCCCCGACAGGATGAAAAACTGTTTTTT.

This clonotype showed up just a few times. As DNA, the CDR3 is TGTGCCACCAGCAGTACGCTTCCAGAGACCCAGTACTTC. It encodes CATSSTLPETQYF. This chain joins TRBV15 and TRBJ2-5; unclear D gene. In germline, CDR1 is LNHNV, CDR2 YYDKDF (reference sequence). V was clipped by 3 bases and J by 4 bases, with 9 bases between them. This CDR3 has 13 amino acids.

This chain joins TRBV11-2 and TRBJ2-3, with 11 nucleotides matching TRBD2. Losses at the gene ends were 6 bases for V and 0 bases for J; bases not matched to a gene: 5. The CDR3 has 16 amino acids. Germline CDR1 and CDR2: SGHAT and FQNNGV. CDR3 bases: TGTGCCAGCAGGTCCGGACTAGCGGGTAGCACAGATACGCAGTATTTT. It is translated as CASRSGLAGSTDTQYF.

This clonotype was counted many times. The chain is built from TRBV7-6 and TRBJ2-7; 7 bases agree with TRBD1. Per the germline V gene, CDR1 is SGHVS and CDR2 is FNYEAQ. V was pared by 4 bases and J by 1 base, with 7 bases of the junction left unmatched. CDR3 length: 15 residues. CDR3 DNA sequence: TGTGCCAGCAGCTCGACAGGGTCCGTTTCCTACGAGCAGTACTTC. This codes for CASSSTGSVSYEQYF.

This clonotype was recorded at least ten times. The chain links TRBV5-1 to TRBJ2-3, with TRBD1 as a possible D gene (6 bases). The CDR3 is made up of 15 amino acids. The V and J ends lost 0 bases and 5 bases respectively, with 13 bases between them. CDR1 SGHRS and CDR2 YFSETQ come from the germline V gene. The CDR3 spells CASSLGKTGGDTQYF. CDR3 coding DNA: TGCGCCAGCAGCTTGGGCAAGACAGGTGGAGATACGCAGTATTTT.

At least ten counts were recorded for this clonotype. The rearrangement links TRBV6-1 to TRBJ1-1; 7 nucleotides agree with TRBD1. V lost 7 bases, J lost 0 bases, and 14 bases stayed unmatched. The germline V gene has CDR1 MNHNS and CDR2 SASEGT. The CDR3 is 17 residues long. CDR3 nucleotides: TGTGCCAGCAAACTAAGGCCGGGACAGAGTATGAACACTGAAGCTTTCTTT. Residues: CASKLRPGQSMNTEAFF.

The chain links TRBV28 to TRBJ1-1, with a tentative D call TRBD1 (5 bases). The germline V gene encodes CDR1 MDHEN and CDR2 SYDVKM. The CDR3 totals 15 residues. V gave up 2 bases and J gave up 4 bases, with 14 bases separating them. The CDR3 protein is CASSLGLGDGTEAFF. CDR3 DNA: TGTGCCAGCAGTTTAGGCCTGGGGGACGGCACTGAAGCTTTCTTT.

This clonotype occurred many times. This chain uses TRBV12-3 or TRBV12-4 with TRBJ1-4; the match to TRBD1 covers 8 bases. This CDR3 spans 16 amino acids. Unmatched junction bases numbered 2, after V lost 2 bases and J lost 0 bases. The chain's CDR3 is CASSLQGAATNEKLFF. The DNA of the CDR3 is TGTGCCAGCAGTTTACAGGGGGCGGCAACTAATGAAAAACTGTTTTTT.

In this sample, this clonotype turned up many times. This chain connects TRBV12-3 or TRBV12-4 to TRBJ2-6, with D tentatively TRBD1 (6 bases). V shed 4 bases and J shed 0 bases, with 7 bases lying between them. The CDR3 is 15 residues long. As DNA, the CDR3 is TGTGCCAGCAGTTCACAGGGCTCTGGGGCCAACGTCCTGACTTTC. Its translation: CASSSQGSGANVLTF.

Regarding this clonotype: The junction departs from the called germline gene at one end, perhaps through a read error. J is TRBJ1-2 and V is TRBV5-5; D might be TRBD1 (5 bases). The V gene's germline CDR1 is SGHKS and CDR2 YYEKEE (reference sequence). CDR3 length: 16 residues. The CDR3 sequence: CASSTSLTVINYGYTF. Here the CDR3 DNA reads TGTGCCAGCAGCACCTCCCTGACAGTGATAAACTACGGCTACACCTTC.

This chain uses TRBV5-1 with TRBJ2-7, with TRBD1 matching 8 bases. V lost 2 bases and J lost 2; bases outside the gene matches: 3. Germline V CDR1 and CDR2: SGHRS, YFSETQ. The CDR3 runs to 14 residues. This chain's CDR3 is CASSFGQGPYEQYF. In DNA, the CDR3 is TGCGCCAGCAGCTTCGGACAGGGTCCCTACGAGCAGTACTTC.

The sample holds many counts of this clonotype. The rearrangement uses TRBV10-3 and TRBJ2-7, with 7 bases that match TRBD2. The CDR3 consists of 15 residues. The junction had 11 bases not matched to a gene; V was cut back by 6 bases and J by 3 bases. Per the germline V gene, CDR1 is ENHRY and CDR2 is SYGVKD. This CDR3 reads CAIRVGLGINYEQYF. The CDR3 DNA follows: TGTGCCATCAGGGTCGGACTAGGTATAAACTACGAGCAGTACTTC.

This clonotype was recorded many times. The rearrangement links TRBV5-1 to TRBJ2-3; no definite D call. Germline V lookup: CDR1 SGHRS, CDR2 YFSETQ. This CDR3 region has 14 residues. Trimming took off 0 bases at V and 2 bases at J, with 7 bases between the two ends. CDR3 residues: CASSLEQATDTQYF. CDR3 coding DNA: TGCGCCAGCAGCTTGGAACAAGCCACAGATACGCAGTATTTT.

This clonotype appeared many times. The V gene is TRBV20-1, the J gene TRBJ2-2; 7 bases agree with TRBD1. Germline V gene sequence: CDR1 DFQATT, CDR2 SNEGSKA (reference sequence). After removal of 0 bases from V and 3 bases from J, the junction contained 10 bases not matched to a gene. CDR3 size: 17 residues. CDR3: CSARETLQGRHTGELFF. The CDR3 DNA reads TGCAGTGCTAGAGAGACTTTACAGGGGCGGCACACCGGGGAGCTGTTTTTT.

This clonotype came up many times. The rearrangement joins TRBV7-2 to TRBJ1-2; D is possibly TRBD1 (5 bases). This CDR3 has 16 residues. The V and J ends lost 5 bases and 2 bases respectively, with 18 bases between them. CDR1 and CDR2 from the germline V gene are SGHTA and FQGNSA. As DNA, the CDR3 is TGTGCCAGCAGCCAAGGGTCAGGGCCGCTAAACTATGGCTACACCTTC. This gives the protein CASSQGSGPLNYGYTF. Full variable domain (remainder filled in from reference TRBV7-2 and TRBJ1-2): GAGVSQSPSNKVTEKGKDVELRCDPISGHTALYWYRQSLGQGLEFLIYFQGNSAPDKSGLPSDRFSAERTGGSVSTLTIQRTQQEDSAVYLCASSQGSGPLNYGYTFGSGTRLTVV.

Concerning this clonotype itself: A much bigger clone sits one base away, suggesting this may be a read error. This CDR3 is CASGFDRAKDGELFF. The DNA for the CDR3 is TGTGCTAGCGGCTTCGACAGGGCCAAAGACGGGGAGCTGTTTTTT. The V gene is TRBV7-7, the J gene TRBJ2-2; TRBD1 is a possible D gene (7 bases). This CDR3 spans 15 amino acids. Germline CDR1 reads SSHAT; CDR2 reads FNYEAQ (reference sequence).

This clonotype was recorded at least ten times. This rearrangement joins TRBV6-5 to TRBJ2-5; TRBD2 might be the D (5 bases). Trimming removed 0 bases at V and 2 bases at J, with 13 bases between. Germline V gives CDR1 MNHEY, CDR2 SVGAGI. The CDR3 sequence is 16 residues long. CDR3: CASSYSIKGGQETQYF. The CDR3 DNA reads TGTGCCAGCAGTTACTCGATAAAGGGCGGGCAAGAGACCCAGTACTTC.

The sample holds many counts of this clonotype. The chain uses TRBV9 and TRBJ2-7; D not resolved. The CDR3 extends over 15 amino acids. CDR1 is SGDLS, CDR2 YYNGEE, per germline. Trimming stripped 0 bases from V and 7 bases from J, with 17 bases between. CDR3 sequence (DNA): TGTGCCAGCAGCGTAGATGGGAACACTTTGCGGGAGCAGTACTTC. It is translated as CASSVDGNTLREQYF.

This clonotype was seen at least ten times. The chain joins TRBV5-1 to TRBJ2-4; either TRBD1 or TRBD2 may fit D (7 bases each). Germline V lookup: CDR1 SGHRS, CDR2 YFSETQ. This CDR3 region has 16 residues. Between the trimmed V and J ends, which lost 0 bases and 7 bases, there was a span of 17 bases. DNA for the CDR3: TGCGCCAGCAGCTTGGCCAGCAGGGGGGGGATGAACATTCAGTACTTC. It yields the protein CASSLASRGGMNIQYF.

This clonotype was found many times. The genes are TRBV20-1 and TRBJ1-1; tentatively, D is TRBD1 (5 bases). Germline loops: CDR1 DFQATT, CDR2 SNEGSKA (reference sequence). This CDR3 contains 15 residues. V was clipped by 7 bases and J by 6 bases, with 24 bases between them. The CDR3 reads CSVAKSPQGKPEAFF. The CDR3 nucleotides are TGCAGTGTAGCTAAGTCCCCGCAGGGTAAACCTGAAGCTTTCTTT.

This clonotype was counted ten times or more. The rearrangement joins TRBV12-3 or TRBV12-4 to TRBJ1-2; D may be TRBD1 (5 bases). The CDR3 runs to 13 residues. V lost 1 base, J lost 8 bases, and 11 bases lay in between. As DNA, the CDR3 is TGTGCCAGCAGTTTAGGGCAGGGCTGGGGCTACACCTTC. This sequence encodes CASSLGQGWGYTF.

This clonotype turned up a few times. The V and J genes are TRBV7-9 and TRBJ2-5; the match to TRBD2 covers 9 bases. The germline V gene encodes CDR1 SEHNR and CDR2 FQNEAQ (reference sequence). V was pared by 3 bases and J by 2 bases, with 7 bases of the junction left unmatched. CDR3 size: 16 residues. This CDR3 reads CASSFSLAGSQETQYF. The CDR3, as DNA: TGTGCCAGCAGCTTCAGTCTAGCGGGGTCTCAAGAGACCCAGTACTTC.

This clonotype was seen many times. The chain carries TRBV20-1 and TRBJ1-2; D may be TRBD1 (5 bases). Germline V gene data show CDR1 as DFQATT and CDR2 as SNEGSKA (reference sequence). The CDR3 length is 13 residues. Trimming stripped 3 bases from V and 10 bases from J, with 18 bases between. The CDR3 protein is CSASTLMGPTYTF. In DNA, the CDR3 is TGCAGTGCTAGTACCCTCATGGGACCCACCTACACCTTC.

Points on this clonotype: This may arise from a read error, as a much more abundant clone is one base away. CDR3 protein: CSAGQDTSSEQYF. The CDR3 DNA reads TGCAGTGCTGGACAGGACACATCTTCCGAGCAGTACTTC. V usage is TRBV20-1 and J usage is TRBJ2-7; 7 nucleotides line up with TRBD1. Germline-derived CDR1 and CDR2 are DFQATT and SNEGSKA (reference sequence). With 5 bases clipped from V and 6 bases from J, the junction kept 10 bases outside the gene matches. The CDR3 length is 13 residues.

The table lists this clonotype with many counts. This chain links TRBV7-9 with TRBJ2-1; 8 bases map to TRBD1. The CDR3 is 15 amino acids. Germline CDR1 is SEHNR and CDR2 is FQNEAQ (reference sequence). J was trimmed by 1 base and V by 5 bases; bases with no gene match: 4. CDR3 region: CASSPGQGSYNEQFF. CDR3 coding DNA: TGTGCCAGCAGCCCTGGACAGGGTTCCTACAATGAGCAGTTCTTC. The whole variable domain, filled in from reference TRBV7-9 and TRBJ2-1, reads DTGVSQNPRHKITKRGQNVTFRCDPISEHNRLYWYRQTLGQGPEFLTYFQNEAQLEKSRLLSDRFSAERPKGSFSTLEIQRTEQGDSAMYLCASSPGQGSYNEQFFGPGTRLTVL.

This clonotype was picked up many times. The CDR3 nucleotides read TGTGCCAGCAGTCCCACAGGGGGACCTTTCACAGATACGCAGTATTTT. Residues: CASSPTGGPFTDTQYF. V is TRBV28 and J is TRBJ2-3; 8 bases match TRBD1. Unmatched junction bases numbered 9, after V lost 5 bases and J lost 2 bases. Looked up from germline, CDR1 is MDHEN and CDR2 is SYDVKM. The CDR3 totals 16 residues.